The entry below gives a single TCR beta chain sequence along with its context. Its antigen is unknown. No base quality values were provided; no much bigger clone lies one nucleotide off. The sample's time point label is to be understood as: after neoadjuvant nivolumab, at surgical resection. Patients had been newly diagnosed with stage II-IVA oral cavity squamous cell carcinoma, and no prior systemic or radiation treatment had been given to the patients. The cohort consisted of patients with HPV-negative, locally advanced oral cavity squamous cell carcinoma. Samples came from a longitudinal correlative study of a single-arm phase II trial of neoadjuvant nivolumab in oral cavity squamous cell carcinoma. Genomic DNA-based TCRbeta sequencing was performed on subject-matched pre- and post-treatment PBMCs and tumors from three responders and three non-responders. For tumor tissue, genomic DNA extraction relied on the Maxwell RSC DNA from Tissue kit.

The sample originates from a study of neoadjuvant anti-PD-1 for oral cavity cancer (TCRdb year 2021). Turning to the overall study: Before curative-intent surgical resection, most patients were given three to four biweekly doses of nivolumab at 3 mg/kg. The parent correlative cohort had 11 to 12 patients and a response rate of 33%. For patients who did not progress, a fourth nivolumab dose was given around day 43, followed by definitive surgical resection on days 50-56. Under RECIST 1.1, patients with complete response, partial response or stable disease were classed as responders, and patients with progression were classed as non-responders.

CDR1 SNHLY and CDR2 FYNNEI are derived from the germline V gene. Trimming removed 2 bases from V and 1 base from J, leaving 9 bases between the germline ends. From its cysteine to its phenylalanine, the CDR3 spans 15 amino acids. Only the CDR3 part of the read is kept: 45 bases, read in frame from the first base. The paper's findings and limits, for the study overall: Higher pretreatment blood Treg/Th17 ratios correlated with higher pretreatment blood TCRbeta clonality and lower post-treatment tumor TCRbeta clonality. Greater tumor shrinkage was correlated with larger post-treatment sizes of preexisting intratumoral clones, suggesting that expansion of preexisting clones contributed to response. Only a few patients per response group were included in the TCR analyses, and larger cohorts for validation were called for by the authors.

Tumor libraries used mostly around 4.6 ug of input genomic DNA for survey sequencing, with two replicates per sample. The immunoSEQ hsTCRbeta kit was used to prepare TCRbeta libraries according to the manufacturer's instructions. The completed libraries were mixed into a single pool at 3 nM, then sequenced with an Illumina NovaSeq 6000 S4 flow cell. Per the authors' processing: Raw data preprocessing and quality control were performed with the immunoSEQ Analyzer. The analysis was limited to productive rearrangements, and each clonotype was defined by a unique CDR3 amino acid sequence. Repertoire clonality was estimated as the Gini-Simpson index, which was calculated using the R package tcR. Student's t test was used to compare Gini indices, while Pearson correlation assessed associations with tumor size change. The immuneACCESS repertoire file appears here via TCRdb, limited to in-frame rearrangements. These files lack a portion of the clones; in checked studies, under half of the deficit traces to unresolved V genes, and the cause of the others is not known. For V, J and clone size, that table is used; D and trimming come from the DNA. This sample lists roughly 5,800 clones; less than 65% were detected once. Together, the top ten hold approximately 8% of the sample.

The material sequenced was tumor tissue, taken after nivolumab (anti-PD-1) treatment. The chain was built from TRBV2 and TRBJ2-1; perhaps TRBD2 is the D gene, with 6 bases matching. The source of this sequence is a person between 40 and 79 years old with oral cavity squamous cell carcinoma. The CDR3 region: CASSESGGSYNEQFF. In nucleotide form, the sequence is TGTGCCAGCAGTGAATCTGGGGGGTCCTACAATGAGCAGTTCTTC.